Shown below are 27 T cell receptor beta chains from a single sample sequenced in a study of radiotherapy plus CTLA-4 blockade in lung cancer. Clones were sequenced by immunoSEQ multiplex PCR, and TCRdb holds only the in-frame ones, with some missing. The sample lists approximately 47,000 clones, roughly 60% occurring once. The starting material was peripheral blood, obtained from a patient treated with radiotherapy plus ipilimumab. These TCRs come from a human donor with non-small cell lung cancer who had a partial response to radiotherapy plus ipilimumab.

This chain uses TRBV5-1 with TRBJ2-3; 7 bases are shared with TRBD2. The CDR3 spans 17 residues. Germline CDR1 reads SGHRS; CDR2 reads YFSETQ. The J segment lost 2 bases and the V segment lost 4 bases, leaving 13 bases of the junction unmatched. The CDR3 coding sequence is TGCGCCAGCAGCCCCATTAGCGGGCCTCTTAACACAGATACGCAGTATTTT. This codes for CASSPISGPLNTDTQYF.

This clone was observed a few times. This chain uses TRBV15 with TRBJ2-4; 7 bases agree with TRBD1. The CDR3 loop spans 16 amino acids. V lost 4 bases and J lost 2; bases outside the gene matches: 8. The germline CDR1 and CDR2 sequences are LNHNV and YYDKDF (reference sequence). For the CDR3, the DNA is TGTGCCACCAGCATCTCGACAGGGATGACCAAAAACATTCAGTACTTC. Protein: CATSISTGMTKNIQYF. The complete variable domain, with remaining parts taken from reference TRBV15 and TRBJ2-4, reads DAMVIQNPRYQVTQFGKPVTLSCSQTLNHNVMYWYQQKSSQAPKLLFHYYDKDFNNEADTPDNFQSRRPNTSFCFLDIRSPGLGDTAMYLCATSISTGMTKNIQYFGAGTRLSVL.

This clone was seen a handful of times. Within the sample, other DNA sequences also encode this same CDR3. The gene calls are TRBV29-1 and TRBJ1-2; D is perhaps TRBD1 (5 bases). Trimming stripped 0 bases from V and 0 bases from J, with 11 bases between. This CDR3 region has 15 residues. The V gene's germline CDR1 is SQVTM and CDR2 ANQGSEA. For the CDR3, the DNA is TGCAGCGTTGAAGATCGTCAGGGTACTAACTATGGCTACACCTTC. It encodes CSVEDRQGTNYGYTF.

The chain uses TRBV6-1 and TRBJ2-7; TRBD2 aligns across 8 bases. The germline CDR1 and CDR2 sequences are MNHNS and SASEGT. The junction had 8 bases not matched to a gene; V was cut back by 5 bases and J by 2 bases. CDR3 length: 15 amino acids. CDR3 in DNA: TGTGCCAGCAGTCTCCCCAGCGGGAGCCCCTACGAGCAGTACTTC. Protein product: CASSLPSGSPYEQYF.

On this clone: Distinct nucleotide sequences in the sample also encode this CDR3. The rearrangement links TRBV27 to TRBJ1-2, with D uncertain. The CDR3 is made up of 17 amino acids. The germline V and J ends were trimmed by 6 bases and 2 bases, with 22 bases remaining between them. Germline values: CDR1 MNHEY, CDR2 SMNVEV (reference sequence). CDR3 amino acids: CASSRIPVPEENYGYTF. DNA of the CDR3: TGTGCCAGCAGCCGGATCCCCGTCCCGGAGGAAAACTATGGCTACACCTTC.

The genes are TRBV30 and TRBJ2-5, with TRBD1 identical over 8 bases. CDR1 and CDR2 (germline): GTSNPN, SVGIG (reference sequence). The CDR3 totals 13 residues. Germline trimming cut 1 base from V and 5 bases from J; bases unmatched to any gene: 3. The CDR3 DNA sequence: TGTGCCTGGAGTGGGACAGGGAGGGAGACCCAGTACTTC. It translates to CAWSGTGRETQYF.

This chain uses TRBV13 with TRBJ2-2, with 15 nucleotides matching TRBD2. Trimming took 7 bases from V and 4 from J; bases not matched to a gene: 7. The CDR3 loop spans 17 amino acids. Per the germline V gene, CDR1 is PRHDT and CDR2 is FYEKMQ (reference sequence). The CDR3: CASTGLAGGDSTGELFF. The CDR3 nucleotides read TGTGCCAGCACCGGACTAGCGGGAGGGGATAGCACCGGGGAGCTGTTTTTT.

This sequence joins TRBV30 and TRBJ1-5; no clear D. This CDR3 has 13 residues. Trimming shortened V by 1 base and J by 3 bases, and 7 bases separated the two germline ends. Germline V gene lookup returns CDR1 GTSNPN and CDR2 SVGIG (reference sequence). The CDR3 here is CAWSELFNQPQHF. DNA for the CDR3: TGTGCCTGGAGTGAACTGTTCAATCAGCCCCAGCATTTT.

The chain is built from TRBV5-6 and TRBJ2-3, with D maybe TRBD1 (5 bases). Trimming took 8 bases from V and 0 from J, leaving 10 bases between them. The CDR3 runs to 13 residues. Per the germline V gene, CDR1 is SGHDT and CDR2 is YYEEEE. Here the CDR3 reads CASQQGSTDTQYF. CDR3 sequence (DNA): TGTGCCAGTCAGCAGGGAAGCACAGATACGCAGTATTTT.

The CDR3 DNA is TGTGCCAGCAGGGAGGGTGGGGCCGCAGAGACCCAGTACTTC. This sequence encodes CASREGGAAETQYF. V and J are TRBV2 and TRBJ2-5; weak D call: TRBD2 (6 bases). CDR3 length: 14 residues. The V and J ends lost 6 bases and 4 bases respectively, with 15 bases between them. Germline V gene sequence: CDR1 SNHLY, CDR2 FYNNEI.

The V gene is TRBV19, the J gene TRBJ1-1, with D perhaps matching TRBD1 (5 bases). The CDR3 has 12 amino acids. Germline V gene data show CDR1 as LNHDA and CDR2 as SQIVND (reference sequence). The V and J ends lost 5 bases and 3 bases respectively, with 7 bases between them. The CDR3 sequence: CASSDRDTEAFF. In nucleotides, the CDR3 is TGTGCCAGTAGTGACAGAGACACTGAAGCTTTCTTT. The whole variable domain, filled in from reference TRBV19 and TRBJ1-1, reads DGGITQSPKYLFRKEGQNVTLSCEQNLNHDAMYWYRQDPGQGLRLIYYSQIVNDFQKGDIAEGYSVSREKKESFPLTVTSAQKNPTAFYLCASSDRDTEAFFGQGTRLTVV.

A single count supports this clone. The chain combines TRBV30 with TRBJ2-3, with 8 nucleotides matching TRBD2. Per germline, CDR1 GTSNPN and CDR2 SVGIG (reference sequence). The CDR3 is made up of 14 amino acids. V gave up 5 bases and J gave up 2 bases; unmatched junction bases: 6. This chain's CDR3 is CAWRREALTDTQYF. CDR3 nucleotide sequence: TGTGCCTGGCGGCGGGAGGCCCTCACAGATACGCAGTATTTT. Full variable domain (rest looked up from reference TRBV30 and TRBJ2-3): SQTIHQWPATLVQPVGSPLSLECTVEGTSNPNLYWYRQAAGRGLQLLFYSVGIGQISSEVPQNLSASRPQDRQFILSSKKLLLSDSGFYLCAWRREALTDTQYFGPGTRLTVL.

This chain links TRBV7-2 with TRBJ2-7; D is uncertain. This CDR3 region has 13 residues. Trimming stripped 0 bases from V and 3 bases from J, with 6 bases between. Looked up from germline, CDR1 is SGHTA and CDR2 is FQGNSA. In DNA, the CDR3 is TGTGCCAGCAGCTTAGCTTCTCTCTACGAGCAGTACTTC. This codes for CASSLASLYEQYF.

The chain links TRBV5-6 to TRBJ2-3; 7 positions match TRBD2. Per the germline V gene, CDR1 is SGHDT and CDR2 is YYEEEE. This CDR3 region has 14 residues. Trimming cost V 4 bases and J 0 bases; bases outside gene matches: 2. CDR3 nucleotide sequence: TGTGCCAGCAGCGGGGACTACAGCACAGATACGCAGTATTTT. It is translated as CASSGDYSTDTQYF. The entire variable domain, with the rest obtained from reference TRBV5-6 and TRBJ2-3, is as follows: DAGVTQSPTHLIKTRGQQVTLRCSPKSGHDTVSWYQQALGQGPQFIFQYYEEEERQRGNFPDRFSGHQFPNYSSELNVNALLLGDSALYLCASSGDYSTDTQYFGPGTRLTVL.

The genes are TRBV19 and TRBJ1-1; possibly TRBD1 for D (5 bases). Trimming cost V 1 base and J 6 bases, with 12 bases left between them. CDR3 size: 14 residues. Per germline, CDR1 LNHDA and CDR2 SQIVND (reference sequence). CDR3 in amino acids: CASSIGGGPSEAFF. In nucleotides, the CDR3 is TGTGCCAGTAGTATAGGGGGGGGACCTTCTGAAGCTTTCTTT.

The chain is built from TRBV5-4 and TRBJ2-5; 8 bases fit TRBD2. Per germline, CDR1 SGHNT and CDR2 YYREEE (reference sequence). The V segment lost 4 bases and the J segment 2 bases; nucleotides outside the gene matches: 7. This CDR3 contains 15 residues. The CDR3: CASSGRGGPQETQYF. As DNA, the CDR3 is TGTGCCAGCAGCGGCCGCGGGGGGCCTCAAGAGACCCAGTACTTC.

The chain employs TRBV15 and TRBJ2-7, with D possibly being TRBD2 (5 bases). This CDR3 region has 15 residues. CDR1 is LNHNV and CDR2 is YYDKDF in the germline V gene (reference sequence). V was shortened by 0 bases and J by 3 bases, with 12 bases between the two germline ends. For the CDR3, the DNA is TGTGCCACCAGCAGAGATCGAGGGCTGAGCTACGAGCAGTACTTC. This sequence encodes CATSRDRGLSYEQYF.

The chain joins TRBV29-1 to TRBJ1-2, with 7 bases matching TRBD1. Germline assignment: CDR1 SQVTM and CDR2 ANQGSEA. This CDR3 region has 12 residues. V shed 8 bases and J 4 bases; nucleotides not matched to a gene: 7. The chain's CDR3 is CSFRGVLYGYTF. As DNA, the CDR3 is TGCAGCTTCAGGGGGGTTCTCTATGGCTACACCTTC.

The V and J genes are TRBV20-1 and TRBJ1-1; TRBD1 is a possible D gene (6 bases). Trimming pared 6 bases from V and 10 bases from J, leaving 15 bases between. Germline CDR1 is DFQATT and CDR2 is SNEGSKA (reference sequence). The CDR3 covers 11 residues. The CDR3 nucleotides read TGCAGTGCCCTATTGGACAGTTTAGCTTTCTTT. It codes for CSALLDSLAFF.

This clone was seen just once. The chain recombines TRBV18 with TRBJ2-4; TRBD1 might be the D (6 bases). CDR3 length: 15 residues. Germline V lookup: CDR1 KGHSH, CDR2 LQKENI. V was pared by 3 bases and J by 6 bases, with 15 bases between. CDR3 DNA: TGTGCCAGCTCACCCTCAGGGGCGCAGGGAAACATTCAGTACTTC. Protein product: CASSPSGAQGNIQYF. Based on the CDR3 plus reference TRBV18 and TRBJ2-4, the full variable domain is NAGVMQNPRHLVRRRGQEARLRCSPMKGHSHVYWYRQLPEEGLKFMVYLQKENIIDESGMPKERFSAEFPKEGPSILRIQQVVRGDSAAYFCASSPSGAQGNIQYFGAGTRLSVL.

The chain combines TRBV5-1 with TRBJ2-7, with D hard to call. Per germline, CDR1 SGHRS and CDR2 YFSETQ. The CDR3 is 13 amino acids. V was cut by 0 bases and J by 3 bases, with 7 bases left in between. CDR3 bases: TGCGCCAGCAGCTTGGCAGGTCTCTACGAGCAGTACTTC. The encoded protein is CASSLAGLYEQYF.

This clone was seen a few times. This chain uses TRBV30 with TRBJ1-3; possible D gene TRBD1, 5 bases. Trimming stripped 3 bases from V and 2 bases from J, with 14 bases between. In germline, CDR1 is GTSNPN, CDR2 SVGIG (reference sequence). The CDR3 totals 15 residues. The CDR3: CAWSGGVVAGNTIYF. The CDR3 bases are TGTGCCTGGAGCGGGGGGGTGGTCGCTGGAAACACCATATATTTT.

V is TRBV2 and J is TRBJ1-4, with 10 bases that match TRBD1. This CDR3 region has 14 residues. Germline V lookup: CDR1 SNHLY, CDR2 FYNNEI. V dropped 5 bases and J dropped 5; count of bases not matched to a gene: 2. CDR3 in DNA: TGTGCCAGCAGTCAGGGACAGGGGAATGAAAAACTGTTTTTT. It encodes CASSQGQGNEKLFF.

The CDR3 sequence is CASSQAQGPNYGYTF. The DNA of the CDR3 is TGTGCCAGCTCACAAGCACAGGGGCCGAACTATGGCTACACCTTC. The chain is built from TRBV18 and TRBJ1-2; 7 nucleotides align to TRBD1. V lost 4 bases, J lost 2 bases, and 7 bases stayed unmatched. Germline V gives CDR1 KGHSH, CDR2 LQKENI. The CDR3 extends over 15 amino acids.

The chain is built from TRBV6-5 and TRBJ1-5, with D unclear. The CDR3 loop spans 13 amino acids. Per the germline V gene, CDR1 is MNHEY and CDR2 is SVGAGI. Trimming shortened V by 6 bases and J by 7 bases, and 13 bases separated the two germline ends. Written as DNA, the CDR3 is TGTGCCAGCAGCCCCAACGAACGGCAGCCCCAGCATTTT. This codes for CASSPNERQPQHF.

This clone was seen more than once but under ten times. The genes are TRBV9 and TRBJ2-7; TRBD1 matches at 8 bases. Germline CDR1 SGDLS, CDR2 YYNGEE. This CDR3 comprises 16 residues. Losses at the gene ends were 4 bases for V and 6 bases for J; bases not matched to a gene: 15. CDR3 bases: TGTGCCAGCAGCCCAACTAGGGGGCAGGGGGCCATCGAGCAGTACTTC. Its translation is CASSPTRGQGAIEQYF.

This clone was counted between two and nine times. J is TRBJ1-1 and V is TRBV10-3, with 8 nucleotides matching TRBD1. The germline CDR1 and CDR2 sequences are ENHRY and SYGVKD. The CDR3 length is 15 residues. V dropped 2 bases and J dropped 4; count of bases not matched to a gene: 6. In DNA, the CDR3 is TGTGCCATCAGTGAGCAACAGGGGGTTCGCACTGAAGCTTTCTTT. Its protein product is CAISEQQGVRTEAFF.